The TCR beta chain described here comes from a study of T cell responses to AZD1222 COVID-19 vaccine. Trimming cost V 2 bases and J 6 bases, with 11 bases left between them. Germline V lookup: CDR1 GTSNPN, CDR2 SVGIG (reference sequence). The length of the CDR3 is 13 residues. Sequenced by immunoSEQ multiplex PCR; TCRdb stores in-frame clones only, minus some. In the table there are tens of thousands of clones, about 90% of which are singletons. The V and J genes are TRBV30 and TRBJ1-5; perhaps TRBD1 as D (5 bases). Sequenced here: peripheral blood, sampled on day 0 of MenACWY control vaccination. The sequence was obtained from an adult in good health. In DNA form, the CDR3 reads TGTGCCTGGAGTCCAGGGACCGGTCAGCCCCAGCATTTT. The encoded protein is CAWSPGTGQPQHF.